One TCR beta chain is described in this entry. A read error is possible here, since a much larger clone lies one base away. Time point in this sample: newly diagnosed GD, antithyroid drugs for less than 3 months. PBMC-derived RNA was used for the TCR library. The sample originates from a study of regulatory T cells in long-lasting Graves disease. Arm-PCR of CDR3 regions and iRepertoire HTBI primers were used to build TCR beta libraries. TCRdb re-derived calls from the multiplex PCR reads in MiXCR, one entry per CDR3 protein. The sample has 400,000 to 500,000 distinct CDR3 sequences, approximately 14% seen once. These data were also filed under a second study, of T cells in Graves' hyperthyroidism and ophthalmopathy. That source notes: The HTBI primer set served for first-round RT-PCR of the TCR CDR3. Blood held most thyroid clonotypes expanded above 0.001 frequency.

This receptor was obtained from a woman between 50 and 59 years old with Graves disease. This material consisted of peripheral blood mononuclear cells (PBMCs), taken at new diagnosis, from a patient treated with antithyroid drugs.

The CDR3 DNA reads TGTGCCTGGAGTTGGGGGGGCGCGGTCGGGGCTGAAGCTTTCTTT. It specifies CAWSWGGAVGAEAFF. The chain combines TRBV30 with TRBJ1-1, with a possible D match to TRBD1 (6 bases). CDR3 length: 15 amino acids. Trimming cost V 2 bases and J 6 bases, with 19 bases left between them. Germline-derived CDR1 and CDR2 are GTSNPN and SVGIG (reference sequence).